This T cell receptor beta chain stems from a study of shared clonotypes between healthy human individuals. The wider study: Used for every donor were three CD4 naive, three CD4 memory, two CD8 naive and one CD8 memory plate.

In the case of this clone: The target antigen is unknown.

In the source study's methods: Junction-only sequences without quality scores were provided by ImmunoSEQ, so filtering was different. The protocol was immunoSEQ multiplex PCR, while the TCRdb copy is restricted to in-frame clones and leaves out a portion. V and J calls and clone size are given by that table; D and trimming were obtained from the DNA. The sample includes about 2 million clones, roughly 95% seen only once; the top ten take 1.2%. The naive CD8 subset, CD45RO-negative cells positively selected for CCR7, excluded terminally differentiated effector memory CD45RA+ cells. Germline V gene data show CDR1 as GTSNPN and CDR2 as SVGIG (reference sequence). The CDR3 is made up of 18 amino acids. The germline V and J ends were trimmed by 0 bases and 0 bases, with 17 bases remaining between them. Study-level results: Shared clonotypes across all four donors exceeded non-shared ones in generation probability. Richness estimates generally favored naive over memory subsets.

Sequencing was performed on naive CD8+ T cells sorted from blood. The clonotype was recovered from a young man in good health. The rearrangement links TRBV30 to TRBJ1-4, with D maybe TRBD1 (5 bases). CDR3 protein: CAWSVFSTDLATNEKLFF. CDR3 nucleotide sequence: TGTGCCTGGAGTGTATTTTCGACAGACCTTGCAACTAATGAAAAACTGTTTTTT.